The text below deals with one TCR beta chain. These data belong to a study of blood T cell repertoires in COVID-19. TCRdb's table, derived via immunoSEQ multiplex PCR, lists solely in-frame clones and lacks some. The data contain roughly 250,000 clones, roughly nine tenths of them singletons. After removal of 5 bases from V and 6 bases from J, the junction contained 9 bases not matched to a gene. There are 15 residues in the CDR3. CDR1 is SGHAT, CDR2 FQNNGV, per germline. This chain joins TRBV11-2 and TRBJ2-1; the match to TRBD1 covers 8 bases. The sample was PBMCs or T cells enriched from blood (not recorded which). This receptor was identified in a woman between 18 and 29 years old who had recovered from COVID-19. The CDR3 nucleotides read TGTGCCAGCAGCCCCGGACAGGGCAGGGTCAATGAGCAGTTCTTC. Translation gives CASSPGQGRVNEQFF. Together with reference TRBV11-2 and TRBJ2-1, the CDR3 gives the full variable domain: EAGVAQSPRYKIIEKRQSVAFWCNPISGHATLYWYQQILGQGPKLLIQFQNNGVVDDSQLPKDRFSAERLKGVDSTLKIQPAKLEDSAVYLCASSPGQGRVNEQFFGPGTRLTVL.